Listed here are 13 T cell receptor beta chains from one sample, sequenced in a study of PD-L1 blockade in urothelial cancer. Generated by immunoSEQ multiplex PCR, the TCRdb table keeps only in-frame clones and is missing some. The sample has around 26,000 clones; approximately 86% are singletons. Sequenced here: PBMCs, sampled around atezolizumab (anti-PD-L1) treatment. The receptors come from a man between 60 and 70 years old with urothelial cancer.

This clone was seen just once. CDR3 in amino acids: CASTQGGLTYASTDTQYF. As DNA, the CDR3 is TGTGCCAGCACCCAAGGAGGGCTCACCTACGCTTCCACAGATACGCAGTATTTT. The chain carries TRBV9 and TRBJ2-3, with TRBD2 as a possible D gene (6 bases). Looked up from germline, CDR1 is SGDLS and CDR2 is YYNGEE. The CDR3 has 18 amino acids. V lost 6 bases, J lost 2 bases, and 25 bases lay in between.

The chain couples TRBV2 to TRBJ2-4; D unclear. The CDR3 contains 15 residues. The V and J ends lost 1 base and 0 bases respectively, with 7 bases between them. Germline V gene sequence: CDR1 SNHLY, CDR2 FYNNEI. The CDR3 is CASSEGELAKNIQYF. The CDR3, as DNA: TGTGCCAGCAGTGAAGGCGAATTAGCCAAAAACATTCAGTACTTC.

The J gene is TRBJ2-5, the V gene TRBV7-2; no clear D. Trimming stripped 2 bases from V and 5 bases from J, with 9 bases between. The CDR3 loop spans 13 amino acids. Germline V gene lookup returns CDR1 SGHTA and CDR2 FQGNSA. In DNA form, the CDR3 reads TGTGCCAGCAGCTTAATAACTGCGGAGACCCAGTACTTC. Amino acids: CASSLITAETQYF.

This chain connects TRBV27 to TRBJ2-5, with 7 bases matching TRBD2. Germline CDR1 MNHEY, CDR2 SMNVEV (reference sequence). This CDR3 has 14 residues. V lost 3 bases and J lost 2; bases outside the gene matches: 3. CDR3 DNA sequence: TGTGCCAGCAGTTTTTTGGGAGGGCAAGAGACCCAGTACTTC. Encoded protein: CASSFLGGQETQYF.

The CDR3 protein is CASREGTSQETQYF. The CDR3 bases are TGTGCCAGCAGAGAAGGGACTAGCCAAGAGACCCAGTACTTC. The V gene is TRBV11-1, the J gene TRBJ2-5, with TRBD2 matching 8 bases. Germline CDR1 is SGHAT and CDR2 is FQDESV (reference sequence). The CDR3 covers 14 residues. V lost 6 bases to trimming and J lost 1 base; unmatched junction nucleotides: 4. The variable domain in full, with the rest retrieved from reference TRBV11-1 and TRBJ2-5, is EAEVAQSPRYKITEKSQAVAFWCDPISGHATLYWYRQILGQGPELLVQFQDESVVDDSQLPKDRFSAERLKGVDSTLKIQPAELGDSAMYLCASREGTSQETQYFGPGTRLLVL.

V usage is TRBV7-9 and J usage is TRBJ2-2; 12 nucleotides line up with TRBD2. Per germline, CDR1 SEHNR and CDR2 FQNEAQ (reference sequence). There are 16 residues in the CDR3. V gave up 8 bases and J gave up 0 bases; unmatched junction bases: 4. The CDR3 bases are TGTGCCAGCCCGGGACTAGCGGGCCCGAACACCGGGGAGCTGTTTTTT. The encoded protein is CASPGLAGPNTGELFF.

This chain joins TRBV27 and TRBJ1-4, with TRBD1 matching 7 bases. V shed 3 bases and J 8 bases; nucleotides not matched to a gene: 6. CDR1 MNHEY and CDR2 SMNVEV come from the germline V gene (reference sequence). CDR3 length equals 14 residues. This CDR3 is CASSFQGVGEKLFF. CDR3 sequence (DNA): TGTGCCAGCAGTTTCCAGGGGGTAGGCGAAAAACTGTTTTTT.

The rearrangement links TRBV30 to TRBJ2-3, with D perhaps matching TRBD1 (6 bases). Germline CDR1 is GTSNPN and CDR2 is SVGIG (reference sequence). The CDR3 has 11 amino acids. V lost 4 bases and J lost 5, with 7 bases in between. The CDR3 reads CAWTGEDTQYF. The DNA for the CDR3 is TGTGCCTGGACAGGGGAAGATACGCAGTATTTT. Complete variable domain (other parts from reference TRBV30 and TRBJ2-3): SQTIHQWPATLVQPVGSPLSLECTVEGTSNPNLYWYRQAAGRGLQLLFYSVGIGQISSEVPQNLSASRPQDRQFILSSKKLLLSDSGFYLCAWTGEDTQYFGPGTRLTVL.

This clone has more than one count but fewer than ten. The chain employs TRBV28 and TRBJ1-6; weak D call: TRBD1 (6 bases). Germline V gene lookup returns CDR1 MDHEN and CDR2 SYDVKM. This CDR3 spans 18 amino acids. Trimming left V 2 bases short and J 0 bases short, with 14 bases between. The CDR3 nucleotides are TGTGCCAGCAGTTTAACCCGGACAGCCAGCTCCTATAATTCACCCCTCCACTTT. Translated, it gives CASSLTRTASSYNSPLHF.

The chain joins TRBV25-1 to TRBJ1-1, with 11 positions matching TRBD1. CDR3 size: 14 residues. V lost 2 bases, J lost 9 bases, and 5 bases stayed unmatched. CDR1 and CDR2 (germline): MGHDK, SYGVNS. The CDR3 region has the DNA TGTGCCAGCAGTGAACCCGGGACAGGGGGAAAAGCTTTCTTT. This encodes CASSEPGTGGKAFF.

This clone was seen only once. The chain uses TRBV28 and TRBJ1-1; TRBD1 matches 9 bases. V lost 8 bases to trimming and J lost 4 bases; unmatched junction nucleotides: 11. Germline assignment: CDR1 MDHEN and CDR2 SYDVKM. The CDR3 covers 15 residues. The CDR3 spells CASSSAGTGRTEAFF. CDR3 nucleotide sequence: TGTGCCAGCTCTTCCGCCGGGACAGGGCGCACTGAAGCTTTCTTT.

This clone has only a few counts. The CDR3 DNA sequence: TGTGCCACCGGGGGCTACACCTTC. It specifies CATGGYTF. The rearrangement joins TRBV11-2 to TRBJ1-2; D is uncertain. The ends were cut back, 10 bases at V and 8 bases at J, with 5 bases in the middle. The CDR3 sequence is 8 residues long. Germline V gene sequence: CDR1 SGHAT, CDR2 FQNNGV.

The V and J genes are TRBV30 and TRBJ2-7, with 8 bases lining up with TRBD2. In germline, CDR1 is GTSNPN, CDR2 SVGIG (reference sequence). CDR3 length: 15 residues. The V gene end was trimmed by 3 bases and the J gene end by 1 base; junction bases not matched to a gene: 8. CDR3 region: CAWSSGTRGSYEQYF. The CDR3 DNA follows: TGTGCCTGGAGCTCCGGGACTAGGGGTTCCTACGAGCAGTACTTC.